This T cell receptor beta chain originates from a study of T-cell memory formation after mild COVID-19. TCR alpha and TCR beta cDNA libraries with sample barcodes and UMIs came from 5'RACE using constant-segment primers. TCRdb itself ran the 5' RACE reads through MiXCR, one entry per CDR3 protein. The repertoire holds 190,000 or so distinct CDR3 sequences, with 10% to 13% as singletons. Details on this clonotype: Its antigen is not identified.

General study findings and limits: The authors did not confirm SARS-CoV-2 specificity of second-wave clones peaking day 37. Clones that contracted from day 15 to 85 were balanced CD4/CD8, while later expanders leaned CD4+. Some responding clones appeared in pre-infection memory, suggesting cross-reactive memory joined.

Sequences were obtained from PBMCs or a T cell subset sorted from them (not recorded which). This TCR was sampled from a man aged 18 to 29 who had mild COVID-19 (a few samples of this study predate the infection). Cell type and time point are not known.

The CDR3 protein is CASSLPGTKETQYF. CDR3 sequence (DNA): TGTGCCAGCAGCCTGCCCGGGACTAAAGAGACCCAGTACTTC. V is TRBV7-2 and J is TRBJ2-5; TRBD2 agrees at 7 bases. CDR3 length: 14 residues. The V and J ends lost 5 bases and 3 bases, in that order; junction bases with no gene match: 6. Germline V lookup: CDR1 SGHTA, CDR2 FQGNSA.